These 7 T cell receptor beta chains came from one sample sequenced in a study of molecular identifiers for immune sequencing clone quantification. TCRdb reprocessed the PCR reads via MiXCR and lists one record per CDR3 protein. Of tens of thousands of distinct CDR3 sequences in the sample, approximately 25% were seen once. Sequencing was performed on naive CD8+ T cells from blood, with Jurkat cell RNA spiked in. As to subset: FACS-sorted CD8+CD4-CCR7+CD45RA+ naive T cells. Receptors originate from a human donor in good health. Some libraries in this study had Jurkat cell RNA spiked in.

This clonotype was observed a handful of times. The chain couples TRBV13 to TRBJ2-7, with TRBD2 identical over 8 bases. Trimming at V came to 5 bases and at J to 5 bases, leaving 8 bases not matched to a gene. The germline gives CDR1 PRHDT, CDR2 FYEKMQ (reference sequence). This CDR3 contains 14 residues. The CDR3 DNA sequence: TGTGCCAGCAGCCCGCCGGGACTAGTGAACGAGCAGTACTTC. It encodes CASSPPGLVNEQYF.

This clonotype appeared many times. The rearrangement links TRBV19 to TRBJ2-3, with a possible D match to TRBD1 (6 bases). Between the trimmed V and J ends, which lost 3 bases and 5 bases, there was a span of 12 bases. The CDR3 consists of 14 residues. In germline, CDR1 is LNHDA, CDR2 SQIVND (reference sequence). The CDR3: CASSIGQFLDTQYF. CDR3 bases: TGTGCCAGTAGTATCGGACAGTTTCTAGATACGCAGTATTTT.

This clonotype was detected ten times or more. This chain connects TRBV10-1 to TRBJ2-5; 8 bases line up with TRBD1. Germline loops: CDR1 WNHNN, CDR2 SYGVQD (reference sequence). V was clipped by 1 base and J by 2 bases; unmatched bases: 6. The CDR3 extends over 16 amino acids. This CDR3 reads CASSEFVRQGQETQYF. Here the CDR3 DNA reads TGCGCCAGCAGTGAGTTTGTACGACAGGGGCAAGAGACCCAGTACTTC.

This clonotype was observed a few times. The chain links TRBV19 to TRBJ2-1; 9 bases line up with TRBD1. This CDR3 has 15 amino acids. Germline lookup yields CDR1 LNHDA and CDR2 SQIVND (reference sequence). V lost 5 bases and J lost 7; bases outside the gene matches: 9. CDR3 nucleotide sequence: TGTGCCAGTAGTCTTGGACAGGGGCTAGTTAATGAGCAGTTCTTC. Amino acids: CASSLGQGLVNEQFF.

This clonotype showed up many times. The V gene is TRBV28, the J gene TRBJ2-7, with D possibly being TRBD2 (5 bases). V gave up 7 bases and J gave up 2 bases, with 15 bases separating them. The CDR3 extends over 14 amino acids. CDR1 and CDR2 from the germline V gene are MDHEN and SYDVKM. DNA for the CDR3: TGTGCCAGCACCTCGGGGAGAAACCCCTACGAGCAGTACTTC. Its protein is CASTSGRNPYEQYF.

At least ten counts were recorded for this clonotype. V and J are TRBV15 and TRBJ2-3; D is perhaps TRBD1 or TRBD2 (6 bases each). Germline CDR1 is LNHNV and CDR2 is YYDKDF (reference sequence). V was trimmed by 5 bases and J by 6 bases, leaving 21 bases between them. The CDR3 covers 16 residues. CDR3 coding DNA: TGTGCCACCAGCGTTGAGCCGGGGGCCGCTCGTGATACGCAGTATTTT. Protein sequence: CATSVEPGAARDTQYF.

This clonotype showed up many times. V usage is TRBV6-5 and J usage is TRBJ2-6; D gene uncertain. The germline CDR1 and CDR2 sequences are MNHEY and SVGAGI. This CDR3 is 12 amino acids long. V was shortened by 6 bases and J by 4 bases, with 4 bases between the two germline ends. The CDR3 DNA follows: TGTGCCAGCAGGGGAGGGGCCAACGTCCTGACTTTC. It is translated as CASRGGANVLTF.